These 7 T cell receptor beta chains share one sample of origin, sequenced in a study of PD-1 blockade in classical Hodgkin lymphoma. Every patient relapsed after autologous stem cell transplantation, and brentuximab vedotin exposure varied. Thawed PBMCs underwent magnetic negative selection to yield purified CD4+ T cells. This table comes from immunoSEQ multiplex PCR, and its TCRdb copy is limited to in-frame clones, with some not included. The data show about 6,800 clones, about 80% seen once. The source was CD4+ T cells from blood, collected at baseline. These receptors were obtained from a human donor with classical Hodgkin lymphoma.

The gene calls are TRBV28 and TRBJ2-3; D is unclear. Germline V CDR1 and CDR2: MDHEN, SYDVKM. Trimming pared 4 bases from V and 0 bases from J, leaving 8 bases between. The CDR3 is made up of 14 amino acids. In nucleotides, the CDR3 is TGTGCCAGCAGTTGGTACTATAGCACAGATACGCAGTATTTT. This gives the protein CASSWYYSTDTQYF.

The J gene is TRBJ2-4, the V gene TRBV6-6; D unresolved. This CDR3 spans 15 amino acids. CDR1 is MNHNY, CDR2 SVGAGI, per germline (reference sequence). Trimming removed 3 bases at V and 0 bases at J, with 9 bases between. CDR3 nucleotide sequence: TGTGCCAGCAGTTATCTCAGCCTAGCCAAAAACATTCAGTACTTC. As protein: CASSYLSLAKNIQYF.

The CDR3 bases are TGTGCCAGCAGCCGATCTTCGACAGGGGTGAACACTGAAGCTTTCTTT. Translated, it gives CASSRSSTGVNTEAFF. The chain carries TRBV28 and TRBJ1-1; TRBD1 agrees at 8 bases. The CDR3 length is 16 residues. Looked up from germline, CDR1 is MDHEN and CDR2 is SYDVKM. Losses at the gene ends were 6 bases for V and 0 bases for J; bases not matched to a gene: 9.

The chain carries TRBV12-5 and TRBJ2-7; D gene uncertain. This CDR3 has 13 residues. Trimming pared 0 bases from V and 2 bases from J, leaving 5 bases between. Germline CDR1 and CDR2: LGHNT and FRNRAP. Written as DNA, the CDR3 is TGTGCTAGTGGTTTGGTACCAACCTACGAGCAGTACTTC. Its protein product is CASGLVPTYEQYF.

The chain has TRBV25-1 and TRBJ2-7, with a tentative D call TRBD2 (5 bases). V was pared by 8 bases and J by 4 bases, with 12 bases between. Looked up from germline, CDR1 is MGHDK and CDR2 is SYGVNS. This CDR3 spans 12 amino acids. DNA of the CDR3: TGTGCCAGCGGGGTCGGGGAATACGAGCAGTACTTC. This translates into CASGVGEYEQYF.

V and J are TRBV19 and TRBJ1-2; D is unclear. Germline V gives CDR1 LNHDA, CDR2 SQIVND (reference sequence). CDR3 length: 14 amino acids. V was trimmed by 1 base and J by 4 bases, leaving 10 bases between them. The CDR3 reads CASSIGTAIYGYTF. DNA of the CDR3: TGTGCCAGTAGTATAGGTACAGCTATCTATGGCTACACCTTC. Together with reference TRBV19 and TRBJ1-2, the CDR3 gives the full variable domain: DGGITQSPKYLFRKEGQNVTLSCEQNLNHDAMYWYRQDPGQGLRLIYYSQIVNDFQKGDIAEGYSVSREKKESFPLTVTSAQKNPTAFYLCASSIGTAIYGYTFGSGTRLTVV.

The chain couples TRBV20-1 to TRBJ2-1, with no clear D. The CDR3 covers 10 residues. Germline loops: CDR1 DFQATT, CDR2 SNEGSKA (reference sequence). Trimming took 0 bases from V and 6 from J, leaving 0 bases between them. DNA for the CDR3: TGCAGTGCTAGAGACAATGAGCAGTTCTTC. Translation: CSARDNEQFF.